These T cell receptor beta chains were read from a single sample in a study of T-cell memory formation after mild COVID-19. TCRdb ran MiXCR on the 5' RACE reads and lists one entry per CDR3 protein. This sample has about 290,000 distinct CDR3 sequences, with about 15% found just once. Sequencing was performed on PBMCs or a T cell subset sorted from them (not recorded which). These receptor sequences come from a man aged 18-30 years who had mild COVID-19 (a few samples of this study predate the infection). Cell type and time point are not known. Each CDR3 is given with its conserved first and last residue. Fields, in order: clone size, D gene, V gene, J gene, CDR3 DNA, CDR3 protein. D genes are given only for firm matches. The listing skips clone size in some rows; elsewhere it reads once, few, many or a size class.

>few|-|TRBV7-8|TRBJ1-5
TGTGCCAGCAGCTTCCGCCAGGGGAGTTTGAATCAGCCCCAGCATTTT
CASSFRQGSLNQPQHF
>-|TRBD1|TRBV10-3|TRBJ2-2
TGTGCCATCAGACCGACCGGGACAGGGGACACCGGGGAGCTGTTTTTT
CAIRPTGTGDTGELFF
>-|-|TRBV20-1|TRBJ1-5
TGCAGTGCACCTCGGGCCGGCGAAAATCAGCCCCAGCATTTT
CSAPRAGENQPQHF
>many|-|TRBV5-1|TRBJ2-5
TGCGCCAGCAGCTTGGACAGGGAAGAGACCCAGTACTTC
CASSLDREETQYF
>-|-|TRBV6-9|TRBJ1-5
TGTGCCAGCAGCGCCCGGATTCAGCCCCAGCATTTT
CASSARIQPQHF
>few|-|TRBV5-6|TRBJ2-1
TGTGCCAGCAGCTTGTACGGGGCTGACCACAATGAGCAGTTCTTC
CASSLYGADHNEQFF
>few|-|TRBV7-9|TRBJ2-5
TGTGCCAGCAGCTCGGACCGCCCCCAAGAGACCCAGTACTTC
CASSSDRPQETQYF
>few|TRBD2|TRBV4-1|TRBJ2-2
TGCGCCAGCAGTCCTCTAGCGGGGGGGCGAGCCGGGGAGCTGTTTTTT
CASSPLAGGRAGELFF
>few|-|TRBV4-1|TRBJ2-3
TGCGCCAGCAGTTACAAGGTGGCTCGCACAGATACGCAGTATTTT
CASSYKVARTDTQYF
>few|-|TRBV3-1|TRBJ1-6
TGTGCCAGCAGCCAAGAGGCCCGTGGCAAGGATTGGGGATCACCCCTCCACTTT
CASSQEARGKDWGSPLHF
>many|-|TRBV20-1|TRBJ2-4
TGCAGTGCTAGAGAGATGGGGCTCAGGGGAGCCAAAAACATTCAGTACTTC
CSAREMGLRGAKNIQYF
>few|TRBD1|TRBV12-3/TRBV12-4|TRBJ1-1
TGTGCCAGCATCCCGGAGGGGGCGCGGAACACTGAAGCTTTCTTT
CASIPEGARNTEAFF
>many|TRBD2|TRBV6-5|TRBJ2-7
TGTGCCAGCAGTTTATTTCAGCCGGCGGGGGGCGGGTACGAGCAGTACTTC
CASSLFQPAGGGYEQYF
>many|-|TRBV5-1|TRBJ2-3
TGCGCCAGCAGCTTGGAGGGGCAAAGCGCAGATACGCAGTATTTT
CASSLEGQSADTQYF
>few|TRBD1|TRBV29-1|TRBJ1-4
TGCAGCGTACAAATAATGACAGGGCGAACTAATGAAAAACTGTTTTTT
CSVQIMTGRTNEKLFF
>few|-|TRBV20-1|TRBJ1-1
TGCAGTGCTAGAGGGCAGGGTTTTGACACTGAAGCTTTCTTT
CSARGQGFDTEAFF
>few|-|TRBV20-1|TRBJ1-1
TGCAGTGCCCGGCTCGCGACTGAAGCTTTCTTT
CSARLATEAFF
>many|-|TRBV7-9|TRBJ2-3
TGTGCCAGCAGCTTAAAGGGTAGCACAGATACGCAGTATTTT
CASSLKGSTDTQYF
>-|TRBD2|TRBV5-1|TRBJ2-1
TGCGCCAGCAGCCTGGAGAGCGGGGCGGCAGTTGGTGAGCAGTTCTTC
CASSLESGAAVGEQFF
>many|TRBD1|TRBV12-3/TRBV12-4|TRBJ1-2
TGTGCCAGCAGTTTAGGACAGGGGAGACTCTATGGCTACACCTTC
CASSLGQGRLYGYTF
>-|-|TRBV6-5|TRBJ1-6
TGTGCCAGCAGTTACGGTCCCCGCGAATCCCCCCTCCACTTT
CASSYGPRESPLHF
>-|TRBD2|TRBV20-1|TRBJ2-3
TGCAGTGCTAGGGGACTAGCGGGGGGCACAGATACGCAGTATTTT
CSARGLAGGTDTQYF
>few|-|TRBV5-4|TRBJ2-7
TGTGCCAGCAGCTTGGGAGGGACCCGAATTTCCTACGAGCAGTACTTC
CASSLGGTRISYEQYF
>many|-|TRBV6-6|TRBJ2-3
TGTGCCAGTGGGGGCGCAGATACGCAGTATTTT
CASGGADTQYF
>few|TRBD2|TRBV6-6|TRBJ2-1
TGTGCCAGCAGCGCCGGGGGGGCCTCCTACAATGAGCAGTTCTTC
CASSAGGASYNEQFF
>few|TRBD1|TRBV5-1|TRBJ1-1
TGCGCCAGCAGCTTGGTCCGGGGACAGGGGATGAACACTGAAGCTTTCTTT
CASSLVRGQGMNTEAFF
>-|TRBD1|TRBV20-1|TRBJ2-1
TGCAGTGCCGGGACAGGGGGCCGGGAGCAGTTCTTC
CSAGTGGREQFF
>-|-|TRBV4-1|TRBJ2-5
TGCGCCAGCAGCCAGTCCCTGGAGACCCAGTACTTC
CASSQSLETQYF
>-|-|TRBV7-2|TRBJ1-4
TGTGCCAGCAGCCCACAGGGTACAACTAATGAAAAACTGTTTTTT
CASSPQGTTNEKLFF
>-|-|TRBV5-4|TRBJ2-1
TGTGCCAGCAGCCTAGGACGGTCTCAGGAGCAGTTCTTC
CASSLGRSQEQFF
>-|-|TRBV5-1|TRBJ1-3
TGCGCCAGCAGCACAGGGGGAAACACCATATATTTT
CASSTGGNTIYF
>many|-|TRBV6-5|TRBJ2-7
TGTGCCAGCAGCCCCCGGAAAGTCTACTACGAGCAGTACTTC
CASSPRKVYYEQYF
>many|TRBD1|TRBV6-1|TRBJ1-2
TGTGCCACCCGACAGGGGATCGACTATGGCTACACCTTC
CATRQGIDYGYTF
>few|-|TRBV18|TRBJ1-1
TGTGCCAGCTTCCTATTACAGGGAGGCACTGAAGCTTTCTTT
CASFLLQGGTEAFF
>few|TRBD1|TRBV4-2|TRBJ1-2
TGTGCCAGCAGCCGCAGAACAGGGGATAACTATGGCTACACCTTC
CASSRRTGDNYGYTF
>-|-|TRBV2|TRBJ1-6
TGTGCCAGCAGCTCGTCCTATAATTCACCCCTCCACTTT
CASSSSYNSPLHF
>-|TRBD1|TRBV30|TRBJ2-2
TGTGCCTGGAGGAACTCGGGACAGGGCTCCGGGGAGCTGTTTTTT
CAWRNSGQGSGELFF